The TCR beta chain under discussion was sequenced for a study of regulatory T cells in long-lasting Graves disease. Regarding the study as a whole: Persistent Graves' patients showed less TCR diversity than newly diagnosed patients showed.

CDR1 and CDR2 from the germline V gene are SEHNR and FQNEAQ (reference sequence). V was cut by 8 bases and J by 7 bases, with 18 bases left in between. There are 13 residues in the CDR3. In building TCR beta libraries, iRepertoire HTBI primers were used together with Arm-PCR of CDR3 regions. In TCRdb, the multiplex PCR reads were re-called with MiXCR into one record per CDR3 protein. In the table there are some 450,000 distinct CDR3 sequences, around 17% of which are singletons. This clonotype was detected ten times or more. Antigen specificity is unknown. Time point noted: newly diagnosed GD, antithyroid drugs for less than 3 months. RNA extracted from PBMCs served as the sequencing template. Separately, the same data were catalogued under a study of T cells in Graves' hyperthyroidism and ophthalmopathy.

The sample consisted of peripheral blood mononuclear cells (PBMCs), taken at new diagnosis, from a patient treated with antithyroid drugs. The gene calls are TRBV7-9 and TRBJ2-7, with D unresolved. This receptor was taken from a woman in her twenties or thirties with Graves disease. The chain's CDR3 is CASGSPPSSEQYF. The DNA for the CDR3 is TGTGCCAGCGGCAGCCCGCCCAGTTCAGAGCAGTACTTC.